This TCR beta chain came from a study of T cell repertoires in cytomegalovirus infection (dated by TCRdb to about 2019). About the full investigation: Because public TCR beta signatures pointed to carriage of CMV infection together with the matching HLA type, the HLA type of each donor mattered for the analysis. The paper as a whole reports these results and caveats: In the ex vivo response, HLA-C-restricted CMV-specific TCR beta clonotypes were dominant, and in two of eight donors the single most frequent clonotype came from this HLA-C-restricted group. In both this cohort and an independent approximately 370-donor cohort, the cumulative frequency of public TCR beta family members distinguished carriers of CMV infection plus the relevant HLA type.

Turning to this clonotype: Its recognized antigen is unknown. Base-call qualities are not available, and no considerably larger clone is one nucleotide away.

Counted from cysteine to phenylalanine, this CDR3 has 14 amino acids. Solely the CDR3 DNA is kept, with 42 bases framed from the first base. Trimming accounts for 7 bases at V and 4 bases at J, while the number of junction bases matched to no gene is 8. The germline V gene (reference sequence) provides CDR1 MNHEY and CDR2 SMNVEV. Sequenced using an Illumina HiSeq 1500. TCRdb applied fastp at Q25 and MiXCR to the public reads, then kept only in-frame beta chains. Each record represents a unique CDR3 protein, reported with the most common genes and DNA among its rows. This sample lists 200,000 to 250,000 distinct CDR3 sequences; under 25% were detected once. 18% of the sample is in the top ten clones.

The specimen was CD8+ T cells from PBMCs. This chain joins TRBV27 to TRBJ2-5; 8 bases in the middle match TRBD2. The receptor was isolated from a human donor in good health (CMV status not recorded). Some clones in this sample may be carry-over from other donors' samples. DNA sequence: TGTGCCAGCACCAGCGGGGGTGGGGGAGAGACCCAGTACTTC. Translated, it reads CASTSGGGGETQYF.